The 8 T cell receptor beta chains below all came from one sample that was sequenced in a study of blood T cell repertoires in COVID-19. Generated by immunoSEQ multiplex PCR, the TCRdb table keeps only in-frame clones and is missing some. The data contain 100,000 to 120,000 clones, about two thirds of them singletons. Sequencing was carried out using peripheral blood. These receptors originate from a woman aged 40 to 55 with acute or convalescent COVID-19.

The chain carries TRBV6-1 and TRBJ1-5; D gene unclear. Germline values: CDR1 MNHNS, CDR2 SASEGT. The V and J ends lost 1 base and 4 bases respectively, with 5 bases between them. The CDR3 runs 13 residues. The CDR3 DNA is TGTGCCAGCAGTGAAGTGACAAATCAGCCCCAGCATTTT. It yields the protein CASSEVTNQPQHF.

The rearrangement joins TRBV28 to TRBJ2-1; the match to TRBD1 covers 7 bases. The CDR3 covers 15 residues. In germline, CDR1 is MDHEN, CDR2 SYDVKM. The J segment lost 2 bases and the V segment lost 5 bases, leaving 6 bases of the junction unmatched. In nucleotides, the CDR3 is TGTGCCAGCAGTCCAAGACAGGGAGCCTACAATGAGCAGTTCTTC. This translates into CASSPRQGAYNEQFF.

V and J are TRBV3-1 (or the pseudogene TRBV3-2) and TRBJ1-2; the D gene is possibly TRBD1 (5 bases). Trimming left V 0 bases short and J 8 bases short, with 13 bases between. In germline, CDR1 is LGHDT, CDR2 YNNKEL (reference sequence). The CDR3 covers 14 residues. CDR3 in DNA: TGTGCCAGCAGCCAAGACCGGGGGACCGAGGGCTACACCTTC. Translation: CASSQDRGTEGYTF.

This clone was seen only a few times. This chain connects TRBV27 to TRBJ1-4, with D perhaps TRBD1 (5 bases). The CDR3 covers 15 residues. Trimming shortened V by 8 bases and J by 8 bases, and 21 bases separated the two germline ends. Germline CDR1 reads MNHEY; CDR2 reads SMNVEV (reference sequence). The CDR3 DNA is TGTGCCAGCTCAAAAGGGGAGGGAGGTGGGGAAAAACTGTTTTTT. Its protein product is CASSKGEGGGEKLFF.

V is TRBV7-2 and J is TRBJ2-7, with 7 positions matching TRBD2. CDR3 length equals 16 residues. Germline V gene sequence: CDR1 SGHTA, CDR2 FQGNSA. J lost 5 bases, V lost 5 bases, and 15 bases had no gene match. CDR3 bases: TGTGCCAGCAGCCCGTACCCCCGGGGGGAATTCAACGAGCAGTACTTC. Amino acid sequence: CASSPYPRGEFNEQYF.

This chain joins TRBV19 and TRBJ2-1; TRBD1 matches 10 bases. The junction had 11 bases not matched to a gene; V was cut back by 5 bases and J by 4 bases. The CDR3 consists of 17 residues. The germline V gene has CDR1 LNHDA and CDR2 SQIVND (reference sequence). In DNA form, the CDR3 reads TGTGCCAGTAGTCCAAGGACAGGGGGGCTCCTATACAATGAGCAGTTCTTC. Residues: CASSPRTGGLLYNEQFF.

In its sample, this clone was seen a few times. The rearrangement joins TRBV9 to TRBJ1-3; 7 bases map to TRBD1. The CDR3 totals 13 residues. The V gene end was trimmed by 7 bases and the J gene end by 11 bases; junction bases not matched to a gene: 12. Germline assignment: CDR1 SGDLS and CDR2 YYNGEE. CDR3 nucleotides: TGTGCCAGCGGGGGACAGCAGTTTTCTCCCATATATTTT. This sequence encodes CASGGQQFSPIYF.

The CDR3 loop is CAWSGDRAGSPLHF. For the CDR3, the DNA is TGTGCCTGGAGTGGAGACAGGGCAGGGTCACCCCTCCACTTT. The chain has TRBV30 and TRBJ1-6; the match to TRBD1 covers 7 bases. The CDR3 length is 14 residues. Germline loops: CDR1 GTSNPN, CDR2 SVGIG (reference sequence). Losses at the gene ends were 1 base for V and 10 bases for J; bases not matched to a gene: 7.